These 13 T cell receptor beta chains came from one sample sequenced in a study of blood T cell repertoires in COVID-19. TCRdb's table, derived via immunoSEQ multiplex PCR, lists solely in-frame clones and lacks some. The sample has 60,000 to 85,000 clones; about 82% are singletons. The sample was peripheral blood. These receptors all stem from an older woman with acute or convalescent COVID-19.

The chain uses TRBV9 and TRBJ1-1; D is unresolved. V lost 0 bases and J lost 4, with 16 bases in between. Germline lookup yields CDR1 SGDLS and CDR2 YYNGEE. The CDR3 loop spans 16 amino acids. DNA for the CDR3: TGTGCCAGCAGCGTAGGCCCCGGTGGTCGGGGCACTGAAGCTTTCTTT. It translates to CASSVGPGGRGTEAFF.

This clone is classed as medium-sized (0.01 to 0.1%). The V and J genes are TRBV9 and TRBJ1-2; possibly TRBD1 for D (6 bases). Germline V gene data show CDR1 as SGDLS and CDR2 as YYNGEE. The germline V and J ends were trimmed by 0 bases and 3 bases, with 12 bases remaining between them. CDR3 length equals 15 residues. The CDR3 is CASSVEPTGYYGYTF. CDR3 sequence (DNA): TGTGCCAGCAGCGTAGAACCGACAGGCTACTATGGCTACACCTTC.

This CDR3 reads CASTPTGGGTEAFF. Here the CDR3 DNA reads TGTGCCAGCACCCCGACAGGGGGAGGCACTGAAGCTTTCTTT. The chain joins TRBV11-2 to TRBJ1-1; TRBD1 matches at 9 bases. V was pared by 7 bases and J by 4 bases, with 7 bases of the junction left unmatched. The germline CDR1 and CDR2 sequences are SGHAT and FQNNGV. This CDR3 has 14 amino acids.

The chain uses TRBV18 and TRBJ1-6; D may be TRBD1 (6 bases). The V and J ends lost 6 bases and 9 bases respectively, with 15 bases between them. The CDR3 spans 14 residues. CDR1 is KGHSH and CDR2 is LQKENI in the germline V gene. CDR3: CASSPGGGGSPLHF. The CDR3 DNA is TGTGCCAGCTCCCCGGGAGGGGGTGGTTCACCCCTCCACTTT.

The chain links TRBV2 to TRBJ2-5; 10 positions match TRBD2. The CDR3 covers 15 residues. Germline assignment: CDR1 SNHLY and CDR2 FYNNEI. The V gene end was trimmed by 6 bases and the J gene end by 2 bases; junction bases not matched to a gene: 6. The CDR3 loop is CASRAGSGGQETQYF. The CDR3 DNA reads as TGTGCCAGCAGGGCGGGTAGCGGGGGGCAAGAGACCCAGTACTTC.

The CDR3: CASSYGGPAGNTEAFF. The CDR3 bases are TGTGCCAGCAGTTATGGGGGCCCCGCGGGGAACACTGAAGCTTTCTTT. The rearrangement uses TRBV6-2 or TRBV6-3 and TRBJ1-1; perhaps TRBD1 as D (6 bases). V gave up 3 bases and J gave up 1 base, with 15 bases separating them. The germline V gene encodes CDR1 MNHEY and CDR2 SVGEGT. This CDR3 has 16 residues.

This rearrangement joins TRBV6-6 to TRBJ1-1; D gene uncertain. Trimming cost V 0 bases and J 7 bases, with 3 bases left between them. From germline, CDR1 is MNHNY and CDR2 SVGAGI (reference sequence). This CDR3 spans 11 amino acids. As DNA, the CDR3 is TGTGCCAGCAGTTACTCCGGTGAAGCTTTCTTT. Translation gives CASSYSGEAFF.

The chain combines TRBV11-2 with TRBJ2-7, with D possibly TRBD2 on 5 matching bases. V was clipped by 0 bases and J by 9 bases, with 12 bases between them. Germline values: CDR1 SGHAT, CDR2 FQNNGV. CDR3 length: 13 residues. The CDR3 sequence: CASSLEPGIGQYF. The CDR3 region has the DNA TGTGCCAGCAGCTTAGAACCGGGGATCGGGCAGTACTTC.

This chain links TRBV10-2 with TRBJ1-3; D unresolved. CDR1 and CDR2 (germline): WSHSY, SAAADI. Trimming removed 3 bases at V and 0 bases at J, with 6 bases between. The CDR3 spans 14 residues. CDR3 DNA: TGCGCCAGCAGTGATTCCTCCTCTGGAAACACCATATATTTT. It translates to CASSDSSSGNTIYF.

The chain employs TRBV5-1 and TRBJ1-1; D possibly corresponds to TRBD1 (5 bases). Deletions cut 2 bases from V and 3 bases from J, with 11 bases between. The CDR3 totals 14 residues. Germline V lookup: CDR1 SGHRS, CDR2 YFSETQ. The CDR3 DNA follows: TGCGCCAGCAGCTTTGGAAGGGGCGACACTGAAGCTTTCTTT. As protein: CASSFGRGDTEAFF.

The V call is TRBV6-5, the J call TRBJ1-2; TRBD1 matches at 10 bases. Germline V gene data show CDR1 as MNHEY and CDR2 as SVGAGI. The CDR3 has 13 amino acids. Unmatched junction bases numbered 6, after V lost 6 bases and J lost 8 bases. This CDR3 is CASRPGTGEGYTF. CDR3 sequence (DNA): TGTGCCAGCAGGCCCGGGACAGGGGAAGGCTACACCTTC.

The chain links TRBV27 to TRBJ2-7; 7 bases fit TRBD1. The CDR3 loop spans 15 amino acids. The ends lost 4 bases at V and 1 base at J; junction bases unmatched: 7. CDR1 is MNHEY, CDR2 SMNVEV, per germline (reference sequence). CDR3 sequence (DNA): TGTGCCAGCAGTTCACTAGGGACAGCTTCCTACGAGCAGTACTTC. Translation gives CASSSLGTASYEQYF.

This clone showed up just once. This chain joins TRBV14 and TRBJ2-5; D gene unclear. Per germline, CDR1 SGHDN and CDR2 FVKESK. CDR3 length equals 12 residues. V was pared by 1 base and J by 5 bases, with 5 bases between. As DNA, the CDR3 is TGTGCCAGCAGCCAAGCTCTGGAGACCCAGTACTTC. The encoded protein is CASSQALETQYF.